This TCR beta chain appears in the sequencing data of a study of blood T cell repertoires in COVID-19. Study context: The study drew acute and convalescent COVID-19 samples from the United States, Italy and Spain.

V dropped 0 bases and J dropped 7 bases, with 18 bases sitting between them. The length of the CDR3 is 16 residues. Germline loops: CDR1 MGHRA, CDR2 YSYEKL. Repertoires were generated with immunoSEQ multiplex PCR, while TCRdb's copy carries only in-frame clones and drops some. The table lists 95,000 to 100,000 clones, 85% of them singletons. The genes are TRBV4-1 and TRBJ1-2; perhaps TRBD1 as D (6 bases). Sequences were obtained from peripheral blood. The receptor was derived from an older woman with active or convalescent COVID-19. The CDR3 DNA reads TGCGCCAGCAGCCAAGATGGGGGGGCTTCTTCCCGTGGCTACACCTTC. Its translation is CASSQDGGASSRGYTF.